Below, one T cell receptor (beta chain) is given with its context. This record belongs to a study of blood T cell repertoires in COVID-19. Study at large: Acute and convalescent COVID-19 samples came from the United States, Italy and Spain. PBMCs, B-cell-depleted T cells, or T cells were the source of the cDNA or gDNA that made up the material.

In the original workflow: The authors estimated nucleated cell counts from reference gene primer amplification. Sequenced by immunoSEQ multiplex PCR; TCRdb stores in-frame clones only, minus some. That table furnishes V, J and clone size, whereas the DNA furnished D and trimming. Among 25,000 to 35,000 clones listed, roughly 85% were seen once. V dropped 2 bases and J dropped 6 bases, with 9 bases sitting between them. Germline loops: CDR1 SNHLY, CDR2 FYNNEI. The CDR3 has 13 amino acids. This sequence was found in a human donor in a cohort sampled during active COVID-19. The sequenced material came from peripheral blood. V gene TRBV2 combines with J gene TRBJ2-3; TRBD2 might be the D (6 bases). CDR3 bases: TGTGCCAGCAGTGAAAGGCGGGGTGATACGCAGTATTTT. Its translation is CASSERRGDTQYF.